The sequence of this T cell receptor beta chain was determined in a study of shared T cell receptors in the human thymus. The J segment lost 0 bases and the V segment lost 2 bases, leaving 5 bases of the junction unmatched. In germline, CDR1 is SGHAT, CDR2 FQDESV (reference sequence). CDR3 length: 16 amino acids. Sequenced by immunoSEQ multiplex PCR; TCRdb stores in-frame clones only, minus some. In the table there are hundreds of thousands of clones, around 87% of which are singletons. This sample was shared with a second study, whose subject was human thymus T cells.

The receptor comes from a boy younger than two with a congenital heart defect. This rearrangement joins TRBV11-1 to TRBJ2-3; TRBD1 aligns across 7 bases. The sample comprised thymocytes. Here the CDR3 DNA reads TGTGCCAGCAGCTTAAAGTGGGGACAGAGCACAGATACGCAGTATTTT. Protein sequence: CASSLKWGQSTDTQYF.